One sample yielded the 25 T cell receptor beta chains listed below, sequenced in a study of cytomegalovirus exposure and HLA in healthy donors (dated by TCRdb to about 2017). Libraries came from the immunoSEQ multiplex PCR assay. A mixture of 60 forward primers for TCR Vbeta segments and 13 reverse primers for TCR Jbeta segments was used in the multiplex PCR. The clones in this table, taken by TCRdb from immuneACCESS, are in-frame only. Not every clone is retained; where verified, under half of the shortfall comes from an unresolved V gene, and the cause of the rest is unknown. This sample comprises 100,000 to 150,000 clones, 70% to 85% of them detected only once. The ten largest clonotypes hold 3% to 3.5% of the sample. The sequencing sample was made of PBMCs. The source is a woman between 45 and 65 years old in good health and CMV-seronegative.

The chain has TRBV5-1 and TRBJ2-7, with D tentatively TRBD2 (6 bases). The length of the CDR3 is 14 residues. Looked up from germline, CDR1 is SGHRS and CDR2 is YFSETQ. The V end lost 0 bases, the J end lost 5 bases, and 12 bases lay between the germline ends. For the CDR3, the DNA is TGCGCCAGCAGCTTGGCCAGCGGGCTGCACGAGCAGTACTTC. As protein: CASSLASGLHEQYF.

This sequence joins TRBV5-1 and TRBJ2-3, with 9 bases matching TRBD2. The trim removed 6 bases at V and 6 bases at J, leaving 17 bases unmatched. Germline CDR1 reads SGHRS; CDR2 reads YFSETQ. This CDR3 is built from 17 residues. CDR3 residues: CASNTGYAGGPSDTQYF. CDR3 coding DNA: TGCGCCAGCAACACTGGGTACGCGGGAGGGCCCTCGGATACGCAGTATTTT.

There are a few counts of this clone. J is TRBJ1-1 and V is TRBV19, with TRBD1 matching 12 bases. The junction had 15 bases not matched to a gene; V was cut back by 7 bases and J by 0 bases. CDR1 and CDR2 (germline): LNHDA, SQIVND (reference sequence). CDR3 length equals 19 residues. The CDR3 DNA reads TGTGCCAGTACGGCCGGGACAGGGGGCGAGGACGATATGAACACTGAAGCTTTCTTT. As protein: CASTAGTGGEDDMNTEAFF.

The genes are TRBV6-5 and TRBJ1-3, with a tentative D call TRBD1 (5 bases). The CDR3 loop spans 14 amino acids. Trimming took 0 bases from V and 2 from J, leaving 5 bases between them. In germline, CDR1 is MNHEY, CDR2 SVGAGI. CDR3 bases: TGTGCCAGCAGTTACTCAGGGGCTGGAAACACCATATATTTT. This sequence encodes CASSYSGAGNTIYF.

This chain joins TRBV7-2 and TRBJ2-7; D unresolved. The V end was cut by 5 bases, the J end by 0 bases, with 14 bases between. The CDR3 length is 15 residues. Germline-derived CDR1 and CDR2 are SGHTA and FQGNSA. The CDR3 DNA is TGTGCCAGCAGCCCTACACTATATACCTCCTACGAGCAGTACTTC. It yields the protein CASSPTLYTSYEQYF.

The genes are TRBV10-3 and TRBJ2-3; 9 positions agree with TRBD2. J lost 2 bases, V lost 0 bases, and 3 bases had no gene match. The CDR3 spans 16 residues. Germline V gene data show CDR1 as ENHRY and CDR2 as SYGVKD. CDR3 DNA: TGTGCCATCAGTGAGTCGCCTAGCGGGAACACAGATACGCAGTATTTT. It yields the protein CAISESPSGNTDTQYF.

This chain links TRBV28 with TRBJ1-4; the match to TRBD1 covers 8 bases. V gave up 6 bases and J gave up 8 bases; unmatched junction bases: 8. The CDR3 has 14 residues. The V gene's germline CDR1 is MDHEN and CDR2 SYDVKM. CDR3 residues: CASSRPTGVEKLFF. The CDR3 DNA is TGTGCCAGCAGCCGGCCGACAGGGGTAGAAAAACTGTTTTTT. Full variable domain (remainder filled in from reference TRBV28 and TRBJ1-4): DVKVTQSSRYLVKRTGEKVFLECVQDMDHENMFWYRQDPGLGLRLIYFSYDVKMKEKGDIPEGYSVSREKKERFSLILESASTNQTSMYLCASSRPTGVEKLFFGSGTQLSVL.

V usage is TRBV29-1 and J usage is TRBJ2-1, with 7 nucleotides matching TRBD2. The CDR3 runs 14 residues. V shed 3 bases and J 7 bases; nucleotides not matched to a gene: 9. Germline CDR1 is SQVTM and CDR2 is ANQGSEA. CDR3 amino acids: CSVDGWEGRNEQFF. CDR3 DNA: TGCAGCGTTGATGGGTGGGAGGGCCGAAATGAGCAGTTCTTC.

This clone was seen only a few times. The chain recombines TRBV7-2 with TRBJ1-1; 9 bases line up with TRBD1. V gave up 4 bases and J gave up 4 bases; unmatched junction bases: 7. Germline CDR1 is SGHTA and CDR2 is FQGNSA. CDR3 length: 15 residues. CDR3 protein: CASSSGQGGSTEAFF. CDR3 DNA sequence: TGTGCCAGCAGCTCGGGACAGGGAGGGAGCACTGAAGCTTTCTTT.

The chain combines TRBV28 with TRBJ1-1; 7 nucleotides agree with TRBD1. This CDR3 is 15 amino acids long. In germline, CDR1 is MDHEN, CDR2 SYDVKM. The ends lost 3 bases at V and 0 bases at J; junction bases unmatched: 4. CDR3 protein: CASSFPGQMNTEAFF. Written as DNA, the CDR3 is TGTGCCAGCAGTTTTCCGGGACAGATGAACACTGAAGCTTTCTTT.

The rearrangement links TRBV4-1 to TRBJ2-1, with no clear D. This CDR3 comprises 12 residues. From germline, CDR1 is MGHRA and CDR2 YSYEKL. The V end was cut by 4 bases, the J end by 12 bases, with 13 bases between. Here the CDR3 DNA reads TGCGCCAGCAGCCTCGACGGCGGTGGGCAGTTCTTC. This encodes CASSLDGGGQFF.

DNA of the CDR3: TGTGCCAGCAGTTTATTGCGACAAAATGAGCAGTTCTTC. Protein product: CASSLLRQNEQFF. The chain couples TRBV27 to TRBJ2-1, with D unresolved. Germline CDR1 and CDR2: MNHEY and SMNVEV (reference sequence). CDR3 length: 13 residues. Trimming left V 1 base short and J 7 bases short, with 8 bases between.

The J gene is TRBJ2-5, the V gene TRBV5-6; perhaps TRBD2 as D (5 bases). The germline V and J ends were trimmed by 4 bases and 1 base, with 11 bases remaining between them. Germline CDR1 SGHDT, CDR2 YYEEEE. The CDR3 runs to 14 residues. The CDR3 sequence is CASSLLETQETQYF. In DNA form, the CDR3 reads TGTGCCAGCAGCCTACTAGAGACCCAAGAGACCCAGTACTTC.

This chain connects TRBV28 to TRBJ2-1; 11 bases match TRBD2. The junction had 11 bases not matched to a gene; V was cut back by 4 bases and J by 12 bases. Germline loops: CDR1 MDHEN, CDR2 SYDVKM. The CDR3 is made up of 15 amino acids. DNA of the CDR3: TGTGCCAGCAGTTCGGGGGGACTAGCGGTTTTGGGGCAGTTCTTC. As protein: CASSSGGLAVLGQFF.

This CDR3 reads CASSPKGVQGAREKLFF. The CDR3 DNA reads as TGTGCCAGCAGTCCTAAAGGGGTTCAGGGTGCTAGGGAAAAACTGTTTTTT. The V call is TRBV28, the J call TRBJ1-4; D perhaps matches TRBD1 (5 bases). Germline V gene data show CDR1 as MDHEN and CDR2 as SYDVKM. V was clipped by 5 bases and J by 8 bases, with 24 bases between them. The CDR3 is 17 amino acids.

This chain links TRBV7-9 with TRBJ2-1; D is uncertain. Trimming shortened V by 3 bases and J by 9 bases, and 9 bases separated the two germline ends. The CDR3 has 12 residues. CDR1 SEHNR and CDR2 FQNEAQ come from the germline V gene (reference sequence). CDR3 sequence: CASSFSPGEQFF. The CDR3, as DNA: TGTGCCAGCAGCTTCTCCCCGGGTGAGCAGTTCTTC.

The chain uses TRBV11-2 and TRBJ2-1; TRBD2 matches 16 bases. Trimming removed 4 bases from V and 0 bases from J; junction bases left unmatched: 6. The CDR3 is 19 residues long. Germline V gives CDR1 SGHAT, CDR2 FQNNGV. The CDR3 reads CASSYGTSGRESSYNEQFF. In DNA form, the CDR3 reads TGTGCCAGCAGCTACGGGACTAGCGGGAGGGAGAGCTCCTACAATGAGCAGTTCTTC. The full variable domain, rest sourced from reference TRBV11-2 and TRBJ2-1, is EAGVAQSPRYKIIEKRQSVAFWCNPISGHATLYWYQQILGQGPKLLIQFQNNGVVDDSQLPKDRFSAERLKGVDSTLKIQPAKLEDSAVYLCASSYGTSGRESSYNEQFFGPGTRLTVL.

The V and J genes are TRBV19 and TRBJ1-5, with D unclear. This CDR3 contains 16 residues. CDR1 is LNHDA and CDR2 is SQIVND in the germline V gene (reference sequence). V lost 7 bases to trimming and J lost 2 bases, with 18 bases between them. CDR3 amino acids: CASIARTDNRNQPQHF. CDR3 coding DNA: TGTGCCAGTATTGCAAGGACTGATAATCGCAATCAGCCCCAGCATTTT.

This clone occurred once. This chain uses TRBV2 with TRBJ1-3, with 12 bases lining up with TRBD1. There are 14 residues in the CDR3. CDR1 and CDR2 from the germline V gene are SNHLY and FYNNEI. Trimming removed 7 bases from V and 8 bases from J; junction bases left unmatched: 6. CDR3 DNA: TGTGCCAGCATGGCCGGGACAGGGGGCTACACCATATATTTT. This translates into CASMAGTGGYTIYF.

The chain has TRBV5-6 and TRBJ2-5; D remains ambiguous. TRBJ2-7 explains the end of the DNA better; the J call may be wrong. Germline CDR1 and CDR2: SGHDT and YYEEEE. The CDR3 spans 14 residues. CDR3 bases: TGTGCCAGCAGCTTGGGTCTAGTTACCTACGAGCAGTACTTC. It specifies CASSLGLVTYEQYF.

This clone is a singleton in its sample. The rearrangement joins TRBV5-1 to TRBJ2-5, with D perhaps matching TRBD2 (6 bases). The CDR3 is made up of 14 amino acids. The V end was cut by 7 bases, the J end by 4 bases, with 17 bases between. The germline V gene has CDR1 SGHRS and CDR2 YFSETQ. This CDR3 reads CASSGEARLETQYF. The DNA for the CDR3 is TGCGCCAGCTCCGGGGAGGCGAGATTAGAGACCCAGTACTTC.

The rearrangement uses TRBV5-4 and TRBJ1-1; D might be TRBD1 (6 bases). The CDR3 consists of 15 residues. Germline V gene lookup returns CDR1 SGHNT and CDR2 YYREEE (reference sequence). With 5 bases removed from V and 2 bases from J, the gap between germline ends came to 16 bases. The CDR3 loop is CASRSGGLGNTEAFF. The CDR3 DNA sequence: TGTGCCAGCAGATCCGGGGGGCTGGGAAACACTGAAGCTTTCTTT.

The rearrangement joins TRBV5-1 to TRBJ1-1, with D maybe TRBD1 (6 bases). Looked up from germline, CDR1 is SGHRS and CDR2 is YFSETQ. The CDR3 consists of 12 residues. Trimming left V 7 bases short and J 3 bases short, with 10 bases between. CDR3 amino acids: CASRYRDTEAFF. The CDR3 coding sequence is TGCGCCAGCCGATACAGGGACACTGAAGCTTTCTTT.

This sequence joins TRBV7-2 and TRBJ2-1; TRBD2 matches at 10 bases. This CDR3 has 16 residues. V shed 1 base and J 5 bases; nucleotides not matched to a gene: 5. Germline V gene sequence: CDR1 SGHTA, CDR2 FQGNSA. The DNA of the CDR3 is TGTGCCAGCAGCTTAGGTCCTAGCGGGGGAAACAATGAGCAGTTCTTC. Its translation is CASSLGPSGGNNEQFF.

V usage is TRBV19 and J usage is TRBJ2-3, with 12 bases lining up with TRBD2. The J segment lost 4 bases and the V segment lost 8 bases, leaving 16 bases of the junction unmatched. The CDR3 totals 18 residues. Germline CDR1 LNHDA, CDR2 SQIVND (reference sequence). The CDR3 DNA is TGTGCCAGTGGGCTAGCGGGAGGGATCCCGCAGATATCAGATACGCAGTATTTT. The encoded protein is CASGLAGGIPQISDTQYF.